Listed below are T cell receptor beta chains from one sample, sequenced in a study of blood T cells in healthy people across ages. TCRdb used MiXCR to reprocess the 5' RACE reads, holding one entry per CDR3 protein. The table records some 1.5 million distinct CDR3 sequences, roughly 30% of them present only once. The specimen sequenced was blood. The receptor set was obtained from a woman in her twenties or thirties in good health. Each CDR3 is given with its conserved first and last residue. D genes are given only for firm matches. The listing skips clone size in some rows; elsewhere it reads once, few, many or a size class.

cdr3_length j_call clone_size v_call d_call cdr3_nt cdr3_aa
13 TRBJ2-7 few TRBV28 NA TGTACAACGTCGACATATAGCTCCTACGAGCAGTACTTC CTTSTYSSYEQYF
15 TRBJ2-1 few TRBV29-1 TRBD2 TGCAGCGCTAGGACTAGCCCAGGACCCGTCGATGAGCAGTTCTTC CSARTSPGPVDEQFF
16 TRBJ2-7 NA TRBV24-1 TRBD1 TGTGCCACCAGCAGTGGGGGACAGGGGACCTACAATGAGCAGTACTTC CATSSGGQGTYNEQYF
15 TRBJ2-7 many TRBV18 TRBD2 TGTGCCAGCTCACCAACCGGGACTAGCGACTACGAGCAGTACTTC CASSPTGTSDYEQYF
17 TRBJ2-6 NA TRBV9 TRBD1 TGTGCCAGCAGCGTGGACAGGAACCCCTCTGGGGCCAACGTCCTGACTTTC CASSVDRNPSGANVLTF
16 TRBJ1-2 NA TRBV5-1 TRBD1 TGCGCCAGCAGCTTGCGCGGGGACAGAAATAATTATGGCTACACCTTC CASSLRGDRNNYGYTF
13 TRBJ1-6 NA TRBV27 NA TGTGCCAGCAGTGACTGGGGGAATTCACCCCTCCACTTT CASSDWGNSPLHF
13 TRBJ2-1 many TRBV29-1 TRBD2 TGTAGCATCTATGGGACTAGCGTTAATGAGCAGTTCTTC CSIYGTSVNEQFF
16 TRBJ1-4 few TRBV4-1 NA TGCGCCAGCAGCCAACCCAGTCAAACAACTAATGAAAAACTGTTTTTT CASSQPSQTTNEKLFF
11 TRBJ2-1 NA TRBV5-1 NA TGCGCCAGCAGCCGGGGGAATGAGCGGTTCTTC CASSRGNERFF
15 TRBJ2-1 NA TRBV5-5 TRBD2 TGTGCCGGCAGCTTACTAGCGGGTTCTTCCAATGAGCAGTTCTTC CAGSLLAGSSNEQFF
14 TRBJ1-1 NA TRBV6-6 TRBD1 TGTGCCAGCACCGGGGACAGGCTGAACACTGAAGCTTTCTTT CASTGDRLNTEAFF